Below, one TCR beta chain is given with its context. Measured with immunoSEQ multiplex PCR; TCRdb has only the in-frame clones, and not every one. The table has 60,000 or so clones, roughly 89% seen once. This specimen comes from a study of technical replicates of blood from a handful of donors. The CDR3 length is 12 residues. Germline loops: CDR1 SGHAT, CDR2 FQNNGV. V shed 4 bases and J 7 bases; nucleotides not matched to a gene: 2. This clonotype was obtained from a human donor in good health. Some clones in this sample may be carry-over from other donors' samples. The material sequenced was PBMCs. The chain joins TRBV11-2 to TRBJ1-2, with 8 bases identical to TRBD1. The CDR3 spells CASSWQGAGYTF. The CDR3 DNA sequence: TGTGCCAGCAGCTGGCAGGGGGCTGGCTACACCTTC.